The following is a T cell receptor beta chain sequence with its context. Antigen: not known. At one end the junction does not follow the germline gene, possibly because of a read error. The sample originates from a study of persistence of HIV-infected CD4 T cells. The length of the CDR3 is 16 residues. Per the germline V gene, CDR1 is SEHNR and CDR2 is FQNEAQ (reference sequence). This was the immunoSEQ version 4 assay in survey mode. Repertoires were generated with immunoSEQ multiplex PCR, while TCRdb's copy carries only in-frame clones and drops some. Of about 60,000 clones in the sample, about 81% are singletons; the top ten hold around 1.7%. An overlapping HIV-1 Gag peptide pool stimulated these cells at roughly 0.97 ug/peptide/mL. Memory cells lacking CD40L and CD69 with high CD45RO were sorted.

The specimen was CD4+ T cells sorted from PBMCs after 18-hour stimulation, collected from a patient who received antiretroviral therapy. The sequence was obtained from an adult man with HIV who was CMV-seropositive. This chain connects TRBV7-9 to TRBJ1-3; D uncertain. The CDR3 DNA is TGTGCCAGCAGCCCCCCCGGCTCCTGGACCGGAAGCACCATATATTTT. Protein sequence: CASSPPGSWTGSTIYF.